This entry lists 21 T cell receptor beta chains sequenced from one sample in a study of shared clonotypes between healthy human individuals. This table comes from immunoSEQ multiplex PCR, and its TCRdb copy is limited to in-frame clones, with some not included. The table has around 500,000 clones, more than 65% seen once; the top ten hold more than 9.5%. The sequencing sample was made of PBMCs. Every receptor here comes from a woman aged 40 to 49 in good health. Some clones in this sample may be carry-over from other donors' samples.

The chain recombines TRBV7-6 with TRBJ2-7, with D perhaps given as TRBD1 or TRBD2 (6 bases each). The CDR3 consists of 14 residues. The V end lost 5 bases, the J end lost 4 bases, and 15 bases lay between the germline ends. Germline V gives CDR1 SGHVS, CDR2 FNYEAQ. The CDR3 region is CASSPGGTGYEQYF. The CDR3 DNA sequence: TGTGCCAGCAGCCCCGGGGGCACTGGGTACGAGCAGTACTTC.

This clone has more than one count but fewer than ten. The chain is built from TRBV5-1 and TRBJ2-1; 8 positions match TRBD1. Germline V CDR1 and CDR2: SGHRS, YFSETQ. Trimming removed 0 bases from V and 4 bases from J; junction bases left unmatched: 6. This CDR3 is built from 16 residues. The CDR3 bases are TGCGCCAGCAGCTTGGCAGGGGGCATCGAATACAATGAGCAGTTCTTC. Translated: CASSLAGGIEYNEQFF.

This clone was found a few times. One base separates it from a far larger clone, so it is likely a read error. Other DNA sequences in this specimen translate into the identical CDR3. V and J are TRBV5-1 and TRBJ2-5; tentatively, D is TRBD1 (5 bases). Germline loops: CDR1 SGHRS, CDR2 YFSETQ. This CDR3 has 13 residues. Trimming left V 2 bases short and J 5 bases short, with 10 bases between. DNA for the CDR3: TGCGCCAGCAGCTTTGGTGGGGCGGAGACCCAGTACTTC. Translation: CASSFGGAETQYF.

This clone was observed a handful of times. The chain joins TRBV27 to TRBJ2-1; TRBD2 is a possible D gene (6 bases). Germline V gene sequence: CDR1 MNHEY, CDR2 SMNVEV (reference sequence). The CDR3 is 16 amino acids. With 4 bases removed from V and 4 bases from J, the gap between germline ends came to 17 bases. CDR3 DNA: TGTGCCAGCAGTTCTGGGGGAGGAATTAAGTACAATGAGCAGTTCTTC. This sequence encodes CASSSGGGIKYNEQFF.

The CDR3 coding sequence is TGTGCCAGCAGTGTTTACTCGCCAGGGGGTGAAAAACTGTTTTTT. Its protein is CASSVYSPGGEKLFF. The chain is built from TRBV2 and TRBJ1-4; 7 bases line up with TRBD1. The germline CDR1 and CDR2 sequences are SNHLY and FYNNEI. With V trimmed by 4 bases and J by 7 bases, 9 bases remained unmatched. This CDR3 contains 15 residues.

The chain couples TRBV7-3 to TRBJ2-5, with TRBD2 matching 10 bases. J was trimmed by 5 bases and V by 3 bases; bases with no gene match: 6. Per germline, CDR1 SGHTA and CDR2 FQGTGA. This CDR3 is built from 15 residues. DNA of the CDR3: TGTGCCAGCAGCTTCGCTAGCGGGAGCGTGGAGACCCAGTACTTC. Its translation is CASSFASGSVETQYF.

This chain links TRBV27 with TRBJ2-2; 9 nucleotides agree with TRBD2. This CDR3 is built from 16 residues. Per germline, CDR1 MNHEY and CDR2 SMNVEV (reference sequence). V trimming: 6 bases; J trimming: 4 bases; junction bases outside the gene matches: 9. The chain's CDR3 is CASSPGLATITGELFF. In nucleotides, the CDR3 is TGTGCCAGCAGCCCGGGACTAGCAACAATCACCGGGGAGCTGTTTTTT.

This clone has just one count. This chain joins TRBV28 and TRBJ1-2; 9 nucleotides agree with TRBD1. Germline CDR1 and CDR2: MDHEN and SYDVKM. This CDR3 has 13 amino acids. J lost 8 bases, V lost 8 bases, and 9 bases had no gene match. The CDR3 region has the DNA TGTGCCAGCCGCCTACAGGGGGCTGGAGGCTACACCTTC. This encodes CASRLQGAGGYTF.

The rearrangement uses TRBV7-8 and TRBJ1-5; possibly TRBD1 for D (5 bases). Per germline, CDR1 SGHVS and CDR2 FQNEAQ. V was cut by 4 bases and J by 6 bases, with 22 bases left in between. The CDR3 is 17 amino acids. Written as DNA, the CDR3 is TGTGCCAGCAGCTCACTGGGACGTGCCGGCACGGGTCAGCCCCAGCATTTT. It encodes CASSSLGRAGTGQPQHF. Supplemented by reference TRBV7-8 and TRBJ1-5, the full variable domain reads GAGVSQSPRYKVAKRGQDVALRCDPISGHVSLFWYQQALGQGPEFLTYFQNEAQLDKSGLPSDRFFAERPEGSVSTLKIQRTQQEDSAVYLCASSSLGRAGTGQPQHFGDGTRLSIL.

Of note for this clone: A much bigger clone sits one base away, suggesting this may be a read error. The same CDR3 arises from other DNA sequences in this sample as well. The genes are TRBV28 and TRBJ2-3; 8 bases match TRBD2. Looked up from germline, CDR1 is MDHEN and CDR2 is SYDVKM. The CDR3 length is 15 residues. J gave up 2 bases and V 9 bases, and 10 bases lay outside the gene matches. CDR3 sequence reads: CASTRTSGLTDTQYF. DNA for the CDR3: TGTGCCAGTACCCGTACTAGCGGCCTCACAGATACGCAGTATTTT.

This clone occurred many times. The rearrangement joins TRBV29-1 to TRBJ2-5; 8 nucleotides line up with TRBD1. The assigned J gene may be wrong: the sequence end matches TRBJ2-7 better. The germline gives CDR1 SQVTM, CDR2 ANQGSEA. The CDR3 consists of 13 residues. The DNA of the CDR3 is TGCAGCGTGGCCACAGGGGGCTCCTACGAGCAGTACTTC. Its translation is CSVATGGSYEQYF.

This clone was detected ten times or more. This chain joins TRBV28 and TRBJ2-1; 9 nucleotides align to TRBD2. Germline V gene sequence: CDR1 MDHEN, CDR2 SYDVKM. The CDR3 extends over 17 amino acids. V was pared by 7 bases and J by 2 bases, with 12 bases of the junction left unmatched. CDR3: CASTTNKAGGTYNEQFF. CDR3 bases: TGTGCCAGCACTACTAATAAAGCGGGAGGAACCTACAATGAGCAGTTCTTC.

Concerning this clone itself: At one end the junction does not follow the germline gene, possibly because of a read error. The chain joins TRBV19 to TRBJ2-4; no clear D. The germline CDR1 and CDR2 sequences are LNHDA and SQIVND (reference sequence). The CDR3 extends over 15 amino acids. CDR3: CASSPMFGAENIQYF. The CDR3 DNA reads as TGTGCCAGTAGTCCAATGTTTGGAGCCGAAAACATTCAGTACTTC.

The V call is TRBV27, the J call TRBJ2-1, with D possibly TRBD2 on 6 matching bases. In germline, CDR1 is MNHEY, CDR2 SMNVEV (reference sequence). Trimming took off 11 bases at V and 7 bases at J, with 15 bases between the two ends. There are 12 residues in the CDR3. DNA of the CDR3: TGTGCCTGTTGGGAGGCCGGGAATGAGCAGTTCTTC. This codes for CACWEAGNEQFF.

In its sample, this clone was seen a few times. CDR3 sequence (DNA): TGTGCCAGCAGCCGGGGACTAGCGGGAGGGGAGCAGTTCTTC. It encodes CASSRGLAGGEQFF. J is TRBJ2-1 and V is TRBV11-3, with TRBD2 matching over 16 bases. V lost 5 bases and J lost 10; bases outside the gene matches: 2. Germline lookup yields CDR1 SGHNT and CDR2 YENEEA. CDR3 size: 14 residues.

CDR3 nucleotide sequence: TGTGCCAGCAGTGAAGGTAGACTACCTCGCACAGATACGCAGTATTTT. It translates to CASSEGRLPRTDTQYF. The genes are TRBV2 and TRBJ2-3; possibly TRBD2 for D (5 bases). V was pared by 1 base and J by 1 base, with 12 bases between. Per the germline V gene, CDR1 is SNHLY and CDR2 is FYNNEI. The CDR3 runs to 16 residues.

This clone appeared once. This chain uses TRBV18 with TRBJ2-5, with D possibly called TRBD1 or TRBD2 (5 bases each). The germline V gene encodes CDR1 KGHSH and CDR2 LQKENI. Trimming shortened V by 0 bases and J by 5 bases, and 10 bases separated the two germline ends. CDR3 size: 14 residues. The CDR3 reads CASSPPPGTETQYF. Here the CDR3 DNA reads TGTGCCAGCTCACCACCCCCCGGGACGGAGACCCAGTACTTC.

This chain joins TRBV18 and TRBJ1-5; perhaps TRBD1 as D (5 bases). Germline CDR1 KGHSH, CDR2 LQKENI. V dropped 3 bases and J dropped 1 base, with 10 bases sitting between them. CDR3 length: 15 residues. CDR3 bases: TGTGCCAGCTCACCCGATCGGACAAGCAATCAGCCCCAGCATTTT. This codes for CASSPDRTSNQPQHF. The full variable domain, in which reference TRBV18 and TRBJ1-5 provide the parts outside the CDR3, is NAGVMQNPRHLVRRRGQEARLRCSPMKGHSHVYWYRQLPEEGLKFMVYLQKENIIDESGMPKERFSAEFPKEGPSILRIQQVVRGDSAAYFCASSPDRTSNQPQHFGDGTRLSIL.

This chain links TRBV9 with TRBJ2-7; 10 bases are a match to TRBD2. V trimming: 0 bases; J trimming: 6 bases; junction bases outside the gene matches: 18. Germline CDR1 SGDLS, CDR2 YYNGEE. The CDR3 loop spans 19 amino acids. The CDR3 sequence: CASSVDPQYPSSGSIEQYF. The CDR3 DNA follows: TGTGCCAGCAGCGTAGACCCCCAATACCCCTCTAGCGGGAGTATCGAGCAGTACTTC.

The chain has TRBV6-1 and TRBJ1-2, with D possibly matching TRBD1 (5 bases). The CDR3 runs 17 residues. The germline V gene encodes CDR1 MNHNS and CDR2 SASEGT. Trimming cost V 0 bases and J 5 bases, with 19 bases left between them. This chain's CDR3 is CASSEAGGSGSGYGYTF. The CDR3 nucleotides are TGTGCCAGCAGTGAAGCGGGGGGATCTGGCTCCGGTTATGGCTACACCTTC.

The V and J genes are TRBV7-9 and TRBJ2-2; D gene unclear. In germline, CDR1 is SEHNR, CDR2 FQNEAQ (reference sequence). V lost 1 base to trimming and J lost 4 bases, with 7 bases between them. The CDR3 runs 14 residues. CDR3 sequence reads: CASSLVWSTGELFF. For the CDR3, the DNA is TGTGCCAGCAGCTTAGTGTGGAGCACCGGGGAGCTGTTTTTT.